Listed below are T cell receptor beta chains from one sample, sequenced in a study of Graves' ophthalmopathy and Graves' hyperthyroidism. TCRdb re-called the multiplex PCR reads with MiXCR, one entry per CDR3 protein. The sample gives approximately 410,000 distinct CDR3 sequences, roughly 15% of which show up once; approximately 7% is in the top ten. The material sequenced was peripheral blood. These receptors all come from a woman in her late teens or twenties with stable Graves' hyperthyroidism. The CDR3 runs from the conserved cysteine through the conserved F or W. The D gene is left open where the match is weak. Where a row states a size, it is once, few, many or the class of an expanded clone; other rows omit it.

size	V	J	D	CDR3	DNA
many	TRBV9	TRBJ1-1	.	CASSSNVGSEAFF	TGTGCCAGCAGCTCTAATGTTGGGAGTGAAGCTTTCTTT
many	TRBV18	TRBJ1-2	TRBD1	CASSPGQGDGYTF	TGTGCCAGCTCACCGGGACAGGGAGATGGCTACACCTTC
.	TRBV11-2	TRBJ2-2	TRBD2	CASSLDSGGAANTGELFF	TGTGCCAGCAGCTTAGATAGCGGGGGGGCCGCGAACACCGGGGAGCTGTTTTTT
few	TRBV5-1	TRBJ2-5	TRBD2	CASSLETSGAETQYF	TGCGCCAGCAGCTTGGAAACTAGCGGGGCAGAGACCCAGTACTTC
many	TRBV6-1	TRBJ1-5	.	CASSEGIGNQPQHF	TGTGCCAGCAGTGAGGGTATTGGCAATCAGCCCCAGCATTTT
many	TRBV20-1	TRBJ1-1	.	CSAREGGGWGTEAFF	TGCAGTGCTAGAGAAGGAGGGGGTTGGGGCACTGAAGCTTTCTTT
.	TRBV6-1	TRBJ1-1	.	CASSEIGGRTEAFF	TGTGCCAGCAGTGAAATTGGAGGGCGCACTGAAGCTTTCTTT
many	TRBV18	TRBJ1-6	TRBD1	CASSPPGTGGSPLHF	TGTGCCAGCTCACCACCCGGGACAGGCGGATCACCCCTCCACTTT
many	TRBV19	TRBJ2-2	.	CASSLDRMGYLNTGELFF	TGTGCCAGTAGCCTAGACAGGATGGGCTATCTGAACACCGGGGAGCTGTTTTTT
many	TRBV6-2/TRBV6-3	TRBJ1-2	.	CATAPADSYGYTF	TGTGCCACCGCCCCAGCGGACTCCTATGGCTACACCTTC
many	TRBV2	TRBJ2-7	TRBD1	CASKRGGTGGAYEQYF	TGTGCCAGCAAACGCGGCGGGACAGGGGGCGCCTACGAGCAGTACTTC
many	TRBV25-1	TRBJ2-2	.	CASSPRDALWGELFF	TGTGCCAGCAGTCCTCGGGACGCTCTATGGGGGGAGCTGTTTTTT
.	TRBV6-2/TRBV6-3	TRBJ1-6	.	CASSYATWSRRSNSPLHF	TGTGCCAGCAGTTACGCGACATGGAGTCGGAGGAGTAATTCACCCCTCCACTTT
many	TRBV27	TRBJ1-1	.	CASSHNGGREAFF	TGTGCCAGCAGTCATAACGGAGGACGCGAAGCTTTCTTT
many	TRBV29-1	TRBJ1-1	.	CSVSWGTEAFF	TGCAGCGTTAGCTGGGGCACTGAAGCTTTCTTT
many	TRBV6-5	TRBJ1-2	.	CASSYSRGRGGYTF	TGTGCCAGCAGTTACTCTAGGGGACGAGGTGGCTACACCTTC
many	TRBV5-1	TRBJ2-7	TRBD2	CASSLAGGGSYEQYF	TGTGCCAGCAGCTTAGCTGGGGGGGGTTCCTACGAGCAGTACTTC
.	TRBV2	TRBJ1-1	.	CASRRRANTEAFF	TGTGCCAGCAGGCGCCGGGCCAACACTGAAGCTTTCTTT
many	TRBV6-5	TRBJ1-1	.	CASSPPGTEAFF	TGTGCCAGCAGCCCACCCGGCACTGAAGCTTTCTTT
.	TRBV9	TRBJ1-2	.	CASSVAAGPGGYTF	TGTGCCAGCAGCGTAGCGGCGGGACCGGGTGGCTACACCTTC
.	TRBV20-1	TRBJ1-5	.	CSARGAGYDQPQHF	TGCAGTGCTAGAGGCGCAGGGTACGATCAGCCCCAGCATTTT
.	TRBV20-1	TRBJ2-7	TRBD2	CSASGCAGTTYF	TGCAGTGCTAGTGGGTGCGCTGGGACTACGTACTTC
.	TRBV12-3/TRBV12-4	TRBJ1-2	.	CASSPRRLPSYGYTF	TGTGCCAGCAGCCCTCGAAGGCTACCTAGCTATGGCTACACCTTC
many	TRBV5-1	TRBJ2-2	.	CASSFGQPNTGELFF	TGCGCCAGCAGCTTCGGACAACCGAACACCGGGGAGCTGTTTTTT
many	TRBV29-1	TRBJ1-3	.	CSVPGTDSGNTIYF	TGCAGCGTACCCGGGACGGACTCTGGAAACACCATATATTTT
many	TRBV10-3	TRBJ1-1	.	CAIRSGNTEAFF	TGTGCCATCAGGAGTGGGAACACTGAAGCTTTCTTT
few	TRBV5-1	TRBJ1-2	TRBD1	CASSRGTGGDGYTF	TGCGCCAGCAGCCGGGGGACAGGGGGCGATGGCTACACCTTC
many	TRBV4-2	TRBJ1-3	TRBD1	CASSPRDRGSSGNTIYF	TGTGCCAGCAGCCCCCGGGACAGAGGGAGCTCTGGAAACACCATATATTTT
.	TRBV12-3/TRBV12-4	TRBJ1-1	TRBD1	CASGSTGEWTEAFF	TGTGCCAGCGGCTCTACAGGGGAGTGGACTGAAGCTTTCTTT
few	TRBV20-1	TRBJ2-5	.	CSAGEVQYF	TGCAGTGCTGGAGAGGTTCAGTACTTC
many	TRBV12-3/TRBV12-4	TRBJ2-5	.	CASSPLPHRVETQYF	TGTGCCAGCAGTCCCCTCCCCCACAGGGTAGAGACCCAGTACTTC
many	TRBV19	TRBJ2-7	.	CASSMGPTTYEQYF	TGTGCCAGTAGTATGGGGCCGACTACCTACGAGCAGTACTTC
many	TRBV6-2/TRBV6-3	TRBJ1-2	.	CASTKTGTNYGYTF	TGTGCCAGCACTAAAACCGGGACAAACTATGGCTACACCTTC
.	TRBV7-6	TRBJ2-2	.	CASSSGVGYTVELFF	TGTGCCAGCAGTTCAGGGGTGGGATACACCGTGGAGCTGTTTTTT
.	TRBV5-4	TRBJ2-7	TRBD2	CASSLGSGGEQQYF	TGTGCCAGCAGCTTGGGGAGCGGGGGTGAGCAGCAGTACTTC
many	TRBV12-3/TRBV12-4	TRBJ1-6	.	CASSSGTVNSPLHF	TGTGCCAGCAGTTCAGGGACCGTAAATTCACCCCTCCACTTT
.	TRBV19	TRBJ2-2	TRBD1	CASSWTGKSGELFF	TGTGCCAGTAGTTGGACAGGGAAATCGGGGGAGCTGTTTTTT
.	TRBV12-3/TRBV12-4	TRBJ2-2	.	CASSYPLAGANTGELFF	TGTGCCAGCAGTTACCCCCTGGCAGGAGCAAACACCGGGGAGCTGTTTTTT
many	TRBV18	TRBJ1-6	.	CASSPLGLLNSPLHF	TGTGCCAGCTCACCACTGGGACTCCTTAATTCACCCCTCCACTTT
many	TRBV15	TRBJ2-5	.	CATSRDLGGQETQYF	TGTGCCACCAGCAGGGATCTTGGGGGTCAAGAGACCCAGTACTTC
.	TRBV6-2/TRBV6-3	TRBJ2-2	.	CASTHPRGAGGELFF	TGTGCCAGCACCCATCCCAGGGGCGCAGGCGGGGAGCTGTTTTTT